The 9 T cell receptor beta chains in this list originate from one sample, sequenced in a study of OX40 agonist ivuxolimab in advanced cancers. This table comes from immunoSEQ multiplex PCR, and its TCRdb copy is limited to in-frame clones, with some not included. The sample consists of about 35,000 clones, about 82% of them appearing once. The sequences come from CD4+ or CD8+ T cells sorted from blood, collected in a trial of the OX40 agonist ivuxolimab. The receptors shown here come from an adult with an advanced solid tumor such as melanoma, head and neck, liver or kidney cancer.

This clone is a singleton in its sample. The DNA of the CDR3 is TGTGCCAGCAGCCAAGATACTAGCGGGGGTTACAATGAGCAGTTCTTC. Residues: CASSQDTSGGYNEQFF. The V gene is TRBV7-3, the J gene TRBJ2-1, with 11 bases fitting TRBD2. The CDR3 extends over 16 amino acids. Germline CDR1 SGHTA, CDR2 FQGTGA. V lost 5 bases to trimming and J lost 4 bases; unmatched junction nucleotides: 7.

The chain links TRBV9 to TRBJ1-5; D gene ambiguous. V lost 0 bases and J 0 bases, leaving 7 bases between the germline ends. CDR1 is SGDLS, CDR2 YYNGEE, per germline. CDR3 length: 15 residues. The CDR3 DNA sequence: TGTGCCAGCAGCGTAGAAGGCTATAGCAATCAGCCCCAGCATTTT. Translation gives CASSVEGYSNQPQHF. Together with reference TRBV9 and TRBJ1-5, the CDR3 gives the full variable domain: DSGVTQTPKHLITATGQRVTLRCSPRSGDLSVYWYQQSLDQGLQFLIQYYNGEERAKGNILERFSAQQFPDLHSELNLSSLELGDSALYFCASSVEGYSNQPQHFGDGTRLSIL.

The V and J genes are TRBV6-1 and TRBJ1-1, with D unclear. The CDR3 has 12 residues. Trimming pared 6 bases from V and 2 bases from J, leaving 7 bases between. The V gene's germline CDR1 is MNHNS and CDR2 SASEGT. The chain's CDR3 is CASRRTNTEAFF. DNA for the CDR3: TGTGCCAGCAGACGGACTAACACTGAAGCTTTCTTT.

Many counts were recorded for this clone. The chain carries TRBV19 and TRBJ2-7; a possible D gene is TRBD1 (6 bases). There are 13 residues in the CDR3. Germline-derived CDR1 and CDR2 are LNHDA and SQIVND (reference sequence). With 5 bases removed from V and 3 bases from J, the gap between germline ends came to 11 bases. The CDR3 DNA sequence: TGTGCCAGTAGTTTACAGGGTTTCTACGAGCAGTACTTC. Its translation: CASSLQGFYEQYF. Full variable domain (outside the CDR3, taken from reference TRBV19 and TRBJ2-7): DGGITQSPKYLFRKEGQNVTLSCEQNLNHDAMYWYRQDPGQGLRLIYYSQIVNDFQKGDIAEGYSVSREKKESFPLTVTSAQKNPTAFYLCASSLQGFYEQYFGPGTRLTVT.

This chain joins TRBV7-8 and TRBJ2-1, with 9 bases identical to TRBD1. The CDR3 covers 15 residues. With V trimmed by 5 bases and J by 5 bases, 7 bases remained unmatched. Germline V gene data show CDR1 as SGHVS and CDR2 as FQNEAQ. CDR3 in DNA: TGTGCCAGCAGCCGGACAGGGGCGAGGAACAATGAGCAGTTCTTC. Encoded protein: CASSRTGARNNEQFF.

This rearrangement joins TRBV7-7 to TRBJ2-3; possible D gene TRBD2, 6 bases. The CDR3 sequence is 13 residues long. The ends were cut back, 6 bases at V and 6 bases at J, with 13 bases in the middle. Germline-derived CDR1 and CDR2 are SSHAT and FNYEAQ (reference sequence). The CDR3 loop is CASSSWGEDTQYF. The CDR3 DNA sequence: TGTGCCAGCAGTTCATGGGGGGAGGATACGCAGTATTTT.

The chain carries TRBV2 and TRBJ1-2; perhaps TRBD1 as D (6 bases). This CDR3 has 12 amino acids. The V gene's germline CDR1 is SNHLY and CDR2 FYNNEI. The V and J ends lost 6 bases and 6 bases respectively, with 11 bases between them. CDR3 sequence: CASRDSFNGYTF. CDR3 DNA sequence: TGTGCCAGCAGGGACAGCTTTAATGGCTACACCTTC. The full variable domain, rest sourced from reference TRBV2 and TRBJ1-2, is EPEVTQTPSHQVTQMGQEVILRCVPISNHLYFYWYRQILGQKVEFLVSFYNNEISEKSEIFDDQFSVERPDGSNFTLKIRSTKLEDSAMYFCASRDSFNGYTFGSGTRLTVV.

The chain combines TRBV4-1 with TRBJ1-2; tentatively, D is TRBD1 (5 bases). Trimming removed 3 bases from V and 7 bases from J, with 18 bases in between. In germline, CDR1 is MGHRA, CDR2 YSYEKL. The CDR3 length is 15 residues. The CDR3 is CASSQLIGGYGGYTF. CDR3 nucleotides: TGCGCCAGCAGCCAGCTTATCGGGGGGTACGGTGGCTACACCTTC.

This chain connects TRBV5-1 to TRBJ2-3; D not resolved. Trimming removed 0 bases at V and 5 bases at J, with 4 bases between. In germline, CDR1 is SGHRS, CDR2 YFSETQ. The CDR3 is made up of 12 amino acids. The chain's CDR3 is CASSLGVDTQYF. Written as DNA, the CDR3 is TGCGCCAGCAGCTTGGGGGTAGATACGCAGTATTTT.